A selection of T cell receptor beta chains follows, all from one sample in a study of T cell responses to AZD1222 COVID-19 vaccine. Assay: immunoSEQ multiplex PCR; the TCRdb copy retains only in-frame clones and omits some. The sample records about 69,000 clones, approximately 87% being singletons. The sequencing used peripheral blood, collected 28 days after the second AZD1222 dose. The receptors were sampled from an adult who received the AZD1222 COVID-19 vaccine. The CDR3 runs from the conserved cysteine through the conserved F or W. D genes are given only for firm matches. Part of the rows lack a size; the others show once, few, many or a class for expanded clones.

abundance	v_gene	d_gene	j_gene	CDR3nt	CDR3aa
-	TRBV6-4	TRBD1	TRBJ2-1	TGTGCCAGCAGTAGGACAGGGAACAACAATGAGCAGTTCTTC	CASSRTGNNNEQFF
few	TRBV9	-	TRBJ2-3	TGTGCCAGCAGCGGTCGACTAGACAGCACAGATACGCAGTATTTT	CASSGRLDSTDTQYF
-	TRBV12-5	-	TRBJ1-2	TGTGCTAGTGGTTCCACAGGGCAAGACTATGGCTACACCTTC	CASGSTGQDYGYTF
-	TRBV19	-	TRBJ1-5	TGTGCCAGTAAGCGGGACTCGGGAGGGCAGCCCCAGCATTTT	CASKRDSGGQPQHF
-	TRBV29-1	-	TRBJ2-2	TGCAGCGTTGAGGAGGGGGAAGGAGTCACCGGGGAGCTGTTTTTT	CSVEEGEGVTGELFF
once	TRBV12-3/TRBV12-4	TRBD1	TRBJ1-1	TGTGCCAGCAGTTTGGGGACAGGTGAAGCTTTCTTT	CASSLGTGEAFF
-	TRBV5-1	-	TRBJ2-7	TGCGCCAGCAGCCAGGGACGGTCGGGGTCCTACGAGCAGTACTTC	CASSQGRSGSYEQYF
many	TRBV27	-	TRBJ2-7	TGTGCCAGCATGGGGGGAGCTTCCTACGAGCAGTACTTC	CASMGGASYEQYF
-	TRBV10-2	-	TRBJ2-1	TGCGCCAGCAGTGTGGGGGGATCATACGATGAGCAGTTCTTC	CASSVGGSYDEQFF
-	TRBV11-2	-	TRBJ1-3	TGTGCCAGCAGTATCGCGAGAGGGTCTGGTGGAAACACCATATATTTT	CASSIARGSGGNTIYF
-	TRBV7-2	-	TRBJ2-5	TGTGCCAGCAGCTTAGGGACTCATGAGACCCAGTACTTC	CASSLGTHETQYF
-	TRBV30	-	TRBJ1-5	TGTGCCTGGAGCCCGGGAAACAATCAGCCCCAGCATTTT	CAWSPGNNQPQHF
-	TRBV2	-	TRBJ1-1	TGTGCCAGCAGTCATAATATTGGGACTGAAGCTTTCTTT	CASSHNIGTEAFF
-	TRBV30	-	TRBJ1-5	TGTGCCTGGGGCCCAGGGGTGAGAAATCAGCCCCAGCATTTT	CAWGPGVRNQPQHF
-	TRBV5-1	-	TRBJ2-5	TGCGCCAGCAGCTTGACGTTGCATGATGAAGAGACCCAGTACTTC	CASSLTLHDEETQYF
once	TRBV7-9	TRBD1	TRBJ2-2	TGTGCCAGCAGCCCTCCGGGACAGGGAGGCACCGGGGAGCTGTTTTTT	CASSPPGQGGTGELFF
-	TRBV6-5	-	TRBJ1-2	TGTGCCAGCAGTATAATAGGGAGACGACTGGGCTACACCTTC	CASSIIGRRLGYTF
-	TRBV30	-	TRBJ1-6	TGTGCCTGGAGTAATCCCTTTGGGGGGAATTCACCCCTCCACTTT	CAWSNPFGGNSPLHF
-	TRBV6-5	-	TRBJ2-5	TGTGCCAGCAGTTACTCCCGGGACCTTCAGGGAGAGACCCAGTACTTC	CASSYSRDLQGETQYF
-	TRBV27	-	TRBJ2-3	TGTGCCAGCAGTTTTTCAGCAGGGAACACAGATACGCAGTATTTT	CASSFSAGNTDTQYF
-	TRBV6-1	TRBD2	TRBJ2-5	TGTGCCAGCAGTGGGGGACTAGCGGGGTACCAAGAGACCCAGTACTTC	CASSGGLAGYQETQYF
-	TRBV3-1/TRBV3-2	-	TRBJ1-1	TGTGCCAGCAGCCAAGCCCTCGGAGAAGCTTTCTTT	CASSQALGEAFF
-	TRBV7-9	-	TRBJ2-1	TGTGCCAGCAGCTTAGTAGCGGAGAGGGACAATGAGCAGTTCTTC	CASSLVAERDNEQFF
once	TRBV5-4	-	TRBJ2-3	TGTGCCAGCAGCTTGGTAGGCACAGATACGCAGTATTTT	CASSLVGTDTQYF
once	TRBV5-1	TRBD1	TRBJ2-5	TGCGCCAGCAGCTTTAGCAGGGGGCAAGAGACCCAGTACTTC	CASSFSRGQETQYF
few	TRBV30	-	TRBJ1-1	TGTGCCTGGAGGGGGCCCCGGGGGGGGAAGACTGAAGCTTTCTTT	CAWRGPRGGKTEAFF
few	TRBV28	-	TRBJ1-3	TGTGCCAGCAGTCTCAGCAACGGAAACACCATATATTTT	CASSLSNGNTIYF
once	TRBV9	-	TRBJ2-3	TGTGCCAGCAGCGTGGACCCCTATACGCAGTATTTT	CASSVDPYTQYF
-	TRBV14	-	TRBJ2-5	TGTGCCAGCAGCCAGGACCGCAGGACACGGGGAGAGACCCAGTACTTC	CASSQDRRTRGETQYF
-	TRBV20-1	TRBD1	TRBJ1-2	TGCAGTGCTAGTCCCGGACAGGGGGCTGACTATGGCTACACCTTC	CSASPGQGADYGYTF
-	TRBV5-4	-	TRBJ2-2	TGTGCCAGCAGCACTCAAGGGGGAGCTTACGCCGGGGAGCTGTTTTTT	CASSTQGGAYAGELFF